The 8 T cell receptor beta chains below were found in one sample sequenced in a study of blood T cell repertoires in COVID-19. The protocol was immunoSEQ multiplex PCR, while the TCRdb copy is restricted to in-frame clones and leaves out a portion. Among about 160,000 clones listed, roughly 93% were seen once. Sequencing was done on a sample of peripheral blood. The source of these receptors is a woman in her forties or fifties with acute or convalescent COVID-19.

The chain links TRBV5-1 to TRBJ2-2; the D gene is possibly TRBD1 (6 bases). Trimming removed 3 bases at V and 1 base at J, with 7 bases between. Germline values: CDR1 SGHRS, CDR2 YFSETQ. The CDR3 extends over 14 amino acids. The CDR3 region has the DNA TGCGCCAGCAGCTCGGACAGGAACACCGGGGAGCTGTTTTTT. This translates into CASSSDRNTGELFF.

This clone was observed a single time. This chain links TRBV28 with TRBJ2-2; no firm D call. Trimming pared 3 bases from V and 5 bases from J, leaving 10 bases between. The CDR3 contains 14 residues. Germline V CDR1 and CDR2: MDHEN, SYDVKM. The CDR3, as DNA: TGTGCCAGCAGTTTGAGAAGCGTTACCGGGGAGCTGTTTTTT. Amino acids: CASSLRSVTGELFF.

The CDR3 spells CASSLGGTYEQYF. The CDR3 DNA sequence: TGTGCCAGCAGTTTGGGGGGGACCTACGAGCAGTACTTC. The rearrangement uses TRBV28 and TRBJ2-7; TRBD2 matches at 7 bases. The germline gives CDR1 MDHEN, CDR2 SYDVKM. The CDR3 has 13 amino acids. V shed 3 bases and J 2 bases; nucleotides not matched to a gene: 1.

This chain links TRBV9 with TRBJ1-1; perhaps TRBD1 as D (6 bases). Trimming cost V 2 bases and J 2 bases, with 10 bases left between them. Germline V gene sequence: CDR1 SGDLS, CDR2 YYNGEE. This CDR3 spans 14 amino acids. The CDR3, as DNA: TGTGCCAGCAGCGTTAGAGGGGGTAACACTGAAGCTTTCTTT. It yields the protein CASSVRGGNTEAFF. Supplemented by reference TRBV9 and TRBJ1-1, the full variable domain reads DSGVTQTPKHLITATGQRVTLRCSPRSGDLSVYWYQQSLDQGLQFLIQYYNGEERAKGNILERFSAQQFPDLHSELNLSSLELGDSALYFCASSVRGGNTEAFFGQGTRLTVV.

The V and J genes are TRBV7-2 and TRBJ2-7, with D perhaps matching TRBD1 (5 bases). CDR3 size: 14 residues. The germline V and J ends were trimmed by 5 bases and 6 bases, with 17 bases remaining between them. Germline V gene data show CDR1 as SGHTA and CDR2 as FQGNSA. CDR3 nucleotide sequence: TGTGCCAGCAGCCCTCGGATGGGGCCAACCGAGCAGTACTTC. Residues: CASSPRMGPTEQYF.

CDR3 loop: CASSSQGVGTGELFF. For the CDR3, the DNA is TGTGCCAGCAGCTCACAGGGGGTGGGCACCGGGGAGCTGTTTTTT. V is TRBV5-4 and J is TRBJ2-2, with 8 bases identical to TRBD1. J lost 4 bases, V lost 3 bases, and 5 bases had no gene match. Per germline, CDR1 SGHNT and CDR2 YYREEE (reference sequence). CDR3 length: 15 residues.

The gene calls are TRBV19 and TRBJ1-3, with D possibly being TRBD1 (5 bases). The V and J ends lost 10 bases and 0 bases respectively, with 10 bases between them. Germline V gives CDR1 LNHDA, CDR2 SQIVND (reference sequence). The CDR3 totals 13 residues. Here the CDR3 reads CATPDTSGNTIYF. CDR3 nucleotide sequence: TGTGCCACCCCGGACACCTCTGGAAACACCATATATTTT.

The CDR3 DNA reads as TGTGCCAGCAGTGAAGCGAGAGACAGGCCCAATCAGCCCCAGCATTTT. Translating it yields CASSEARDRPNQPQHF. This chain uses TRBV6-1 with TRBJ1-5, with D possibly being TRBD1 (6 bases). CDR3 length: 16 amino acids. Germline CDR1 is MNHNS and CDR2 is SASEGT. The V end was cut by 0 bases, the J end by 3 bases, with 12 bases between.